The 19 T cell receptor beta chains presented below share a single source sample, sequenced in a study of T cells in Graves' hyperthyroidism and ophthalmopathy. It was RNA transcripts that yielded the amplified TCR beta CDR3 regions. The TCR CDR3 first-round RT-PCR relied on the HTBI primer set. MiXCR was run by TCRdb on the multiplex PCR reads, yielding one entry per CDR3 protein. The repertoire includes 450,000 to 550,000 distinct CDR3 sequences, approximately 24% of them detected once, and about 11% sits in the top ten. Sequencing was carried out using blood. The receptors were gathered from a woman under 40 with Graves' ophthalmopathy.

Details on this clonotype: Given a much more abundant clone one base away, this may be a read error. CDR3 sequence: CASSLRPGQSSTDTRYF. The CDR3, as DNA: TGTGCCAGCAGTTTGCGACCGGGACAGTCTAGCACAGATACGCGGTATTTT. The chain couples TRBV28 to TRBJ2-3, with TRBD1 identical over 7 bases. Germline CDR1 reads MDHEN; CDR2 reads SYDVKM. The CDR3 is 17 residues long.

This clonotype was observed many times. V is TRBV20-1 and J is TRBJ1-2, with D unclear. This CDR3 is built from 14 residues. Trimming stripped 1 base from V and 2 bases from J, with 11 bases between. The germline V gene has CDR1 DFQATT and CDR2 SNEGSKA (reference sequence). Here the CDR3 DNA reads TGCAGTGCTAGAGGGACTGACGAGAACTATGGCTACACCTTC. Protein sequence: CSARGTDENYGYTF.

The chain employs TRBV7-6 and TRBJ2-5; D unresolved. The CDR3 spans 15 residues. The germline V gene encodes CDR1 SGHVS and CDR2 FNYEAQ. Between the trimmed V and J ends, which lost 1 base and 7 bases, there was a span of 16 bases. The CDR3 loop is CASSLDHTVRGTQYF. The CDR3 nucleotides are TGTGCCAGCAGCTTAGATCACACAGTACGTGGGACCCAGTACTTC.

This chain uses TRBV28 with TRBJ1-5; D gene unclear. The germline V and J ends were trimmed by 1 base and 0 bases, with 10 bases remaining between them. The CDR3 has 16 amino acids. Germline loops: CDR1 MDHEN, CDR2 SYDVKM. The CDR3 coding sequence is TGTGCCAGCAGTTTATTGGTGGGCCGTAGCAATCAGCCCCAGCATTTT. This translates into CASSLLVGRSNQPQHF. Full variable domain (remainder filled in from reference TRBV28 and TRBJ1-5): DVKVTQSSRYLVKRTGEKVFLECVQDMDHENMFWYRQDPGLGLRLIYFSYDVKMKEKGDIPEGYSVSREKKERFSLILESASTNQTSMYLCASSLLVGRSNQPQHFGDGTRLSIL.

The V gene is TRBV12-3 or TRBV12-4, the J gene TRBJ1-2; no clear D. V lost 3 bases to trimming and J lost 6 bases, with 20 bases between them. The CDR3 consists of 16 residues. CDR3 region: CASSFYRVSGRDGYTF. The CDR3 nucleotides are TGTGCCAGCAGTTTTTACCGAGTTTCCGGGAGGGATGGCTACACCTTC.

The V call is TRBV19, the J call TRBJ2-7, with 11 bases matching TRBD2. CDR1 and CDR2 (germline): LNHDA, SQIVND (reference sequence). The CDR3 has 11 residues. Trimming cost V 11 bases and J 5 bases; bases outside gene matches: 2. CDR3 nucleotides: TGTGCCGTGGGACTAGCGGACGAGCAGTACTTC. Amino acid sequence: CAVGLADEQYF.

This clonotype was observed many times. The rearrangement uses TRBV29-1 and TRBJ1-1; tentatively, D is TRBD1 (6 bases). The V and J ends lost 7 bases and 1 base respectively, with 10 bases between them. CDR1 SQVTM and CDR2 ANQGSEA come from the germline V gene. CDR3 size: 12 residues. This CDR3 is CSGGQTNTEAFF. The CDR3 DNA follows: TGCAGCGGGGGGCAGACGAACACTGAAGCTTTCTTT.

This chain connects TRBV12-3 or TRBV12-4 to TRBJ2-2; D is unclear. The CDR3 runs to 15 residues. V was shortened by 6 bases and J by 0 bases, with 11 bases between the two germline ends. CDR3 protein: CASSRAQTNTGELFF. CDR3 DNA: TGTGCCAGCAGCCGTGCACAAACGAACACCGGGGAGCTGTTTTTT.

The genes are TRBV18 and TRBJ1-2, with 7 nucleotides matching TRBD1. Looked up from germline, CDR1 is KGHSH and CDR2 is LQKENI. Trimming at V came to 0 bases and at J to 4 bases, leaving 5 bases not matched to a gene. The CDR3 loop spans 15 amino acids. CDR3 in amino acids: CASSPPEGAAYGYTF. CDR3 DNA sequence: TGTGCCAGCTCACCACCGGAGGGGGCGGCCTATGGCTACACCTTC.

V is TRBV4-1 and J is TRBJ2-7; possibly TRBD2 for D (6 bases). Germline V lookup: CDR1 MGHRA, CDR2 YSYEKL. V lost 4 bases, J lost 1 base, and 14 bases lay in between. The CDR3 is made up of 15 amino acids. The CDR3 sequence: CASSPLGGNSYEQYF. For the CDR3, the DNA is TGCGCCAGCAGCCCTCTCGGGGGAAATTCCTACGAGCAGTACTTC.

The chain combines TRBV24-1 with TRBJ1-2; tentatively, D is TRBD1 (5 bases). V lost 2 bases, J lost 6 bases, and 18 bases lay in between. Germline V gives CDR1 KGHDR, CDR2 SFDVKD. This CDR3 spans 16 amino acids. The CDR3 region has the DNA TGTGCCACCAGTGATTCACAGGTACCTCCACCCGATGGCTACACCTTC. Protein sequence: CATSDSQVPPPDGYTF.

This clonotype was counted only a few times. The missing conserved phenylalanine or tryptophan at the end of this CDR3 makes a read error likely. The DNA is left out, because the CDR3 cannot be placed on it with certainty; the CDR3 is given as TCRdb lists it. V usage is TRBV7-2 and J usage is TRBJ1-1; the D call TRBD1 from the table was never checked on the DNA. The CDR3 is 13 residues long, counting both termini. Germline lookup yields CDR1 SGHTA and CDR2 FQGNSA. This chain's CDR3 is CASRPRTGPEACY.

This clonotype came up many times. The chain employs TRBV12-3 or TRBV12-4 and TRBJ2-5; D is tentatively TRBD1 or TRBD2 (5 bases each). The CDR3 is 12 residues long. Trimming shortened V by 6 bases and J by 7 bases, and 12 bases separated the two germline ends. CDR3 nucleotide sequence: TGTGCCAGCAGGCAAGCTGGGGGGACCCAGTACTTC. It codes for CASRQAGGTQYF.

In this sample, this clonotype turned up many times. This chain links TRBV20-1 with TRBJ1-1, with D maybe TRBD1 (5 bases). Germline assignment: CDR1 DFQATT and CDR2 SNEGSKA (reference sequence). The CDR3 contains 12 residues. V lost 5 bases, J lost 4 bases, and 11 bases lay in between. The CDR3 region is CSALPGITEAFF. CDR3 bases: TGCAGTGCTCTTCCAGGGATCACTGAAGCTTTCTTT.

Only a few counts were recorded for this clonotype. The chain's CDR3 is CSAEKPGQENTEAFF. CDR3 in DNA: TGCAGCGCAGAGAAGCCGGGACAGGAAAACACTGAAGCTTTCTTT. This chain connects TRBV29-1 to TRBJ1-1, with 8 nucleotides matching TRBD1. The CDR3 contains 15 residues. Germline CDR1 reads SQVTM; CDR2 reads ANQGSEA. Germline trimming cut 7 bases from V and 2 bases from J; bases unmatched to any gene: 12. Looking up the rest from reference TRBV29-1 and TRBJ1-1 gives the full variable domain: SAVISQKPSRDICQRGTSLTIQCQVDSQVTMMFWYRQQPGQSLTLIATANQGSEATYESGFVIDKFPISRPNLTFSTLTVSNMSPEDSSIYLCSAEKPGQENTEAFFGQGTRLTVV.

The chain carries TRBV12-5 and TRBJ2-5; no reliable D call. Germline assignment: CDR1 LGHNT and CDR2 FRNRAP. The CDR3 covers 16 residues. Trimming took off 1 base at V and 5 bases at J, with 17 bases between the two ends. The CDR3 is CASGLGGPGGWETQYF. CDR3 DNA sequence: TGTGCTAGTGGTTTGGGCGGCCCCGGCGGTTGGGAGACCCAGTACTTC.

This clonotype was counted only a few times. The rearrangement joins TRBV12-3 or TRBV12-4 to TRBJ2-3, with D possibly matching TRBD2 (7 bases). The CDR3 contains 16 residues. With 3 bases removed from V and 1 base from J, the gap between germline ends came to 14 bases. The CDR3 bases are TGTGCCAGCAGTTTCCCACAGGGAGGGGGCACAGATACGCAGTATTTT. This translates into CASSFPQGGGTDTQYF.

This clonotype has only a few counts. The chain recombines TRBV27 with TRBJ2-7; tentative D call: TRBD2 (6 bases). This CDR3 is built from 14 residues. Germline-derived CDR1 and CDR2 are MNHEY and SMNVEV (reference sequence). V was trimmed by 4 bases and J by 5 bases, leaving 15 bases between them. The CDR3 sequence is CASSSGTRLDEQYF. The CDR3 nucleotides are TGTGCCAGCAGTTCCGGGACTCGGTTGGACGAGCAGTACTTC.

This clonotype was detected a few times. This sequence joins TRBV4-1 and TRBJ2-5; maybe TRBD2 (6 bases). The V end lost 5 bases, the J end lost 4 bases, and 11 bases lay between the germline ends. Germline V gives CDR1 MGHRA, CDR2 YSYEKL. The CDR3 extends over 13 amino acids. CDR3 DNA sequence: TGCGCCAGCAGCAACGGGAGATCAGAGACCCAGTACTTC. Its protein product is CASSNGRSETQYF.